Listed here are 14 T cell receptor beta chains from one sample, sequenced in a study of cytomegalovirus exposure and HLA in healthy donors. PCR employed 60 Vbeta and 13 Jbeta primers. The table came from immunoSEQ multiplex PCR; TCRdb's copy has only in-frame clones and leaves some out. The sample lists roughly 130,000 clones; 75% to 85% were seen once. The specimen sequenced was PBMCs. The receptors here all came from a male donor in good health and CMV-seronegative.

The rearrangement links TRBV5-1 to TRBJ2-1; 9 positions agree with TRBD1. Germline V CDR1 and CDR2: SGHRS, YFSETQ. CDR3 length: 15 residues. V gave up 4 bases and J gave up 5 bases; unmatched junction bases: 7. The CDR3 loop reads CASSKDRGANNEQFF. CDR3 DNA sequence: TGCGCCAGCAGCAAGGACAGGGGAGCCAACAATGAGCAGTTCTTC.

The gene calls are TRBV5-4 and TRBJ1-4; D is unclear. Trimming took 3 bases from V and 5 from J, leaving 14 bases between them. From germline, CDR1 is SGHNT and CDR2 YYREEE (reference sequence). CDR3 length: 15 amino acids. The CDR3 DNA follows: TGTGCCAGCAGCTCAGAGGTTGGTGCAAATGAAAAACTGTTTTTT. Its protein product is CASSSEVGANEKLFF.

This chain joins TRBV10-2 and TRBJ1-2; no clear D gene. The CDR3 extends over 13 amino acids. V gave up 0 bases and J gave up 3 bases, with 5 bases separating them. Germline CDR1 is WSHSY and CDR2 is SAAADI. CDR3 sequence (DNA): TGCGCCAGCAGTGAGTCCCCAGACTATGGCTACACCTTC. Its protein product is CASSESPDYGYTF.

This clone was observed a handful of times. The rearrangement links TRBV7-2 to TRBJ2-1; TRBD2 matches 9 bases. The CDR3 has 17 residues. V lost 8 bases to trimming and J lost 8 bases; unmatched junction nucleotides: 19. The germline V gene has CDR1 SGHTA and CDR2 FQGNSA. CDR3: CASRGLASDPKRDEQFF. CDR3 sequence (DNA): TGTGCCAGCCGGGGACTAGCATCCGACCCAAAAAGGGATGAGCAGTTCTTC. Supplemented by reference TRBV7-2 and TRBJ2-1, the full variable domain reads GAGVSQSPSNKVTEKGKDVELRCDPISGHTALYWYRQSLGQGLEFLIYFQGNSAPDKSGLPSDRFSAERTGGSVSTLTIQRTQQEDSAVYLCASRGLASDPKRDEQFFGPGTRLTVL.

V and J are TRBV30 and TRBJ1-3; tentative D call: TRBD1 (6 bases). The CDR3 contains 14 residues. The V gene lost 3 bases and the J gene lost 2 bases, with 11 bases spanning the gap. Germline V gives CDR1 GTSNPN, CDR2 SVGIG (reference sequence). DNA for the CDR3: TGTGCCTGGAGCCTCACAGGGACTGGAAACACCATATATTTT. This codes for CAWSLTGTGNTIYF.

The CDR3 region is CASSQRPETYEQYF. In DNA, the CDR3 is TGTGCCAGCAGTCAGCGGCCCGAAACCTACGAGCAGTACTTC. The chain is built from TRBV6-5 and TRBJ2-7; TRBD2 might be the D (5 bases). The CDR3 has 14 amino acids. V lost 5 bases to trimming and J lost 2 bases, with 13 bases between them. The V gene's germline CDR1 is MNHEY and CDR2 SVGAGI.

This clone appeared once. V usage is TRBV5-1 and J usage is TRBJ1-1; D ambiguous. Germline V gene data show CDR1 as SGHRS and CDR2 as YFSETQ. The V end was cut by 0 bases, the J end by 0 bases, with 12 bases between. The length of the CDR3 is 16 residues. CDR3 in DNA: TGCGCCAGCAGCTTGGCCTCGGGGAGAATGAACACTGAAGCTTTCTTT. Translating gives CASSLASGRMNTEAFF. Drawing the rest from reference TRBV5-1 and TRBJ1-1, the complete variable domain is KAGVTQTPRYLIKTRGQQVTLSCSPISGHRSVSWYQQTPGQGLQFLFEYFSETQRNKGNFPGRFSGRQFSNSRSEMNVSTLELGDSALYLCASSLASGRMNTEAFFGQGTRLTVV.

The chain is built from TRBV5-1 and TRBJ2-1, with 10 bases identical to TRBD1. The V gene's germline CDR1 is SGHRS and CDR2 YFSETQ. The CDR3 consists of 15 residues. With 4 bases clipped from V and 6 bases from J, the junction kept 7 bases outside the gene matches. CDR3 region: CASSLRDRGPNEQFF. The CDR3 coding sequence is TGCGCCAGCAGCCTCCGGGACAGGGGACCCAATGAGCAGTTCTTC.

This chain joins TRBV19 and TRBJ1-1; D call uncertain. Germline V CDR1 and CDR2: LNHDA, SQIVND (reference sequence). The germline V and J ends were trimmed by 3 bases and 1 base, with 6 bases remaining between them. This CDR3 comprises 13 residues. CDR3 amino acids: CASSISPNTEAFF. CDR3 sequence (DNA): TGTGCCAGTAGTATTTCTCCGAACACTGAAGCTTTCTTT.

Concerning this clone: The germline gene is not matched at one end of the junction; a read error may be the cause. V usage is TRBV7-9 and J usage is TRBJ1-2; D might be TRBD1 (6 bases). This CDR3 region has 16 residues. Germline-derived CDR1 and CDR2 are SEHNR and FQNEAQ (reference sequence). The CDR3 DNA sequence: TGTTCCAGCAGCTTAGCGGTTACGGACAGAGAACATGGCTACACCTTC. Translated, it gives CSSSLAVTDREHGYTF.

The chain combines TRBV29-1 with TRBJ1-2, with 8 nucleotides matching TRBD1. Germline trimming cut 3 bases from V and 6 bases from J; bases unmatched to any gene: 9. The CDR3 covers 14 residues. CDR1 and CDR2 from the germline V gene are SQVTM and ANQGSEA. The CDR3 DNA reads TGCAGCGTTGAGGGGACAGGCCGCGCCCATGGCTACACCTTC. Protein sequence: CSVEGTGRAHGYTF.

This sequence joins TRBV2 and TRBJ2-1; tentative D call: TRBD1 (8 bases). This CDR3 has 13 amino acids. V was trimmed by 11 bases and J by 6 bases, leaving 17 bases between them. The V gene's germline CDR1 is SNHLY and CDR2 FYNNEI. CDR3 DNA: TGTGCCGGAGACAGGGGCGGGGGCAATGAGCAGTTCTTC. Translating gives CAGDRGGGNEQFF.

The CDR3 protein is CASSPGTGEFGQPQHF. The CDR3 region has the DNA TGTGCCAGCAGCCCGGGGACAGGTGAATTCGGTCAGCCCCAGCATTTT. The chain has TRBV5-8 and TRBJ1-5, with TRBD1 matching over 8 bases. The CDR3 has 16 amino acids. CDR1 is SGHTS and CDR2 is YDEGEE in the germline V gene. The J segment lost 6 bases and the V segment lost 4 bases, leaving 12 bases of the junction unmatched.

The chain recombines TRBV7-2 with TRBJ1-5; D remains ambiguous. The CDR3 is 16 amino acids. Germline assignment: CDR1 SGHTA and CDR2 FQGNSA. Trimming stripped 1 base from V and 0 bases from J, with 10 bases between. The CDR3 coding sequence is TGTGCCAGCAGCTTAGAATTCTTCTCTAGCAATCAGCCCCAGCATTTT. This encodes CASSLEFFSSNQPQHF.